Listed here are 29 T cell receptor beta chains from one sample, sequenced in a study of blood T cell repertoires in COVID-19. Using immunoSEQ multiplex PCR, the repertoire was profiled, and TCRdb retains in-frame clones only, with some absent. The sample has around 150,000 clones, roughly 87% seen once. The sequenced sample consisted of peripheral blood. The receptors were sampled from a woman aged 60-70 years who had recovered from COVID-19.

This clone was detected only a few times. CDR3 sequence: CASSYWGQTFDTEAFF. Here the CDR3 DNA reads TGTGCCAGCAGTTATTGGGGACAGACCTTCGACACTGAAGCTTTCTTT. V usage is TRBV6-5 and J usage is TRBJ1-1, with 7 bases lining up with TRBD1. Trimming cost V 3 bases and J 3 bases; bases outside gene matches: 10. This CDR3 has 16 residues. CDR1 is MNHEY and CDR2 is SVGAGI in the germline V gene.

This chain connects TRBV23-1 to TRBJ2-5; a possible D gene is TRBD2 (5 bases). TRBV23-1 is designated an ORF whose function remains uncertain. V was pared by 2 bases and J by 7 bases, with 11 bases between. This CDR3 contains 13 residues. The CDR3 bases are TGCGCCAGCAGTCAAGGGGAAGAGGGGACCCAGTACTTC. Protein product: CASSQGEEGTQYF.

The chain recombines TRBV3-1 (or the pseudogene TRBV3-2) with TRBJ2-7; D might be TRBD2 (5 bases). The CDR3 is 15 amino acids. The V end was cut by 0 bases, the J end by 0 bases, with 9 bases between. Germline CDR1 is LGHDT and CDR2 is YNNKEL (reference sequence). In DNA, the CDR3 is TGTGCCAGCAGCCAAGACGGGGAGAGCTCCTACGAGCAGTACTTC. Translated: CASSQDGESSYEQYF.

The CDR3 loop reads CASSQDSAGGLEQFF. CDR3 bases: TGCGCCAGCAGCCAAGATTCAGCGGGGGGGCTTGAGCAGTTCTTC. The V gene is TRBV4-3, the J gene TRBJ2-1, with 10 bases identical to TRBD2. The junction had 5 bases not matched to a gene; V was cut back by 0 bases and J by 9 bases. CDR3 length: 15 amino acids. Germline V CDR1 and CDR2: LGHNA, YSLEER.

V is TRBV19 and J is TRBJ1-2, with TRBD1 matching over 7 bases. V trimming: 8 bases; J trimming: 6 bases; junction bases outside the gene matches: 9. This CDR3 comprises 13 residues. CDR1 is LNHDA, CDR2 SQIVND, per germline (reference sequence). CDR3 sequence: CASRYQGEDGYTF. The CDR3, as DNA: TGTGCCAGTCGTTACCAGGGGGAGGATGGCTACACCTTC.

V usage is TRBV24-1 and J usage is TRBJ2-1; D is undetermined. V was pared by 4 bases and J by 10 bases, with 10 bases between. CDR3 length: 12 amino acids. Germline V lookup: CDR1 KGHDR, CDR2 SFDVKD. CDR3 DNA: TGTGCCACCAGTGAAAACGTCCAGGAGCAGTTCTTC. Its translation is CATSENVQEQFF.

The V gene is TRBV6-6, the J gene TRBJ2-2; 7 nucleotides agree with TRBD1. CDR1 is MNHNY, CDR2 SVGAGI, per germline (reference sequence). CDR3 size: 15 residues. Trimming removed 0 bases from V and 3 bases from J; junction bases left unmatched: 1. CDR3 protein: CASSYSTGHTGELFF. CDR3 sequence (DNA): TGTGCCAGCAGTTACTCGACAGGGCACACCGGGGAGCTGTTTTTT.

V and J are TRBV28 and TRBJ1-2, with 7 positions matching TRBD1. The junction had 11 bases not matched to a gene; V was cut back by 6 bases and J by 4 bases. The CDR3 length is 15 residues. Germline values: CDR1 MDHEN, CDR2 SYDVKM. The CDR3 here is CASSAGDSLPYGYTF. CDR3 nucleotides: TGTGCCAGCAGCGCCGGGGACAGTCTACCCTATGGCTACACCTTC.

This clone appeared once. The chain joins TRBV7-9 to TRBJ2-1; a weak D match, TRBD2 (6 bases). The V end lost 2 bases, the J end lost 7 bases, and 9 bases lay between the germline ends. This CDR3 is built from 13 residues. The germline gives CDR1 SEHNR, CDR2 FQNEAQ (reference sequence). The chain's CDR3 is CASSLTAGNEQFF. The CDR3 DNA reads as TGTGCCAGCAGCTTAACGGCGGGGAATGAGCAGTTCTTC.

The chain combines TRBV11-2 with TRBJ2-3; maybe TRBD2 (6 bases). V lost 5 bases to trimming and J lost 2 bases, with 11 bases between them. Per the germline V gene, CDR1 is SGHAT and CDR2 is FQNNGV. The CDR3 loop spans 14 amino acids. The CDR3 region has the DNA TGTGCCAGCAGCGCGGGACTTAACACAGATACGCAGTATTTT. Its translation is CASSAGLNTDTQYF.

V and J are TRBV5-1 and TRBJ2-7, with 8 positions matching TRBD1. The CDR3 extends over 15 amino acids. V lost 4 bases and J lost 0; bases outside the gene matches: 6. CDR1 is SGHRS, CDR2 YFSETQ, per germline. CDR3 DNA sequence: TGCGCCAGCAGCCTGGGACAGGCATTCTCCTACGAGCAGTACTTC. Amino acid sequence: CASSLGQAFSYEQYF.

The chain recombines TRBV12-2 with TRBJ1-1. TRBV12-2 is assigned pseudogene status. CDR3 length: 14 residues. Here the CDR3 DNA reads TGTGCAAGTCGCTTAACCCCCTCGGGGAGGGGGGCTTTCTTT. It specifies CASRLTPSGRGAFF.

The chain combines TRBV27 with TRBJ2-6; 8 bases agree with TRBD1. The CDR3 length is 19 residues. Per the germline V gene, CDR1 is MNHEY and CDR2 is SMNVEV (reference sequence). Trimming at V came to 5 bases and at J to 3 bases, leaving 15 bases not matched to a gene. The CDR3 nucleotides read TGTGCCAGCAGTCCCAGTTTGGCAGGGGGCGGATATGGGGCCAACGTCCTGACTTTC. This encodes CASSPSLAGGGYGANVLTF.

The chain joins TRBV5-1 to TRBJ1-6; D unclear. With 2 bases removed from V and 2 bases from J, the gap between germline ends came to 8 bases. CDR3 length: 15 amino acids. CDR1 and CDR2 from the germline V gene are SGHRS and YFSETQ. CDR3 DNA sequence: TGCGCCAGCAGCTTCGGGGATCCCTATAATTCACCCCTCCACTTT. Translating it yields CASSFGDPYNSPLHF.

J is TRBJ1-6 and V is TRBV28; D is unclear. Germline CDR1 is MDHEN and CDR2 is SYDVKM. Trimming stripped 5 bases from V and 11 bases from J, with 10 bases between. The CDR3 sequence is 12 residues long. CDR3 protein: CASSPRVPPLHF. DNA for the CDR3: TGTGCCAGCAGTCCCCGAGTACCACCCCTCCACTTT.

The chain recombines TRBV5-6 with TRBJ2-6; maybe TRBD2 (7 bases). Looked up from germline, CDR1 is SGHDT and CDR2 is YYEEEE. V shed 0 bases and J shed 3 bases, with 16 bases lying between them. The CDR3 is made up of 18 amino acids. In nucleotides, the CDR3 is TGTGCCAGCAGCTTGGCCCGAGGGGGGGACTTTGGGGCCAACGTCCTGACTTTC. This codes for CASSLARGGDFGANVLTF.

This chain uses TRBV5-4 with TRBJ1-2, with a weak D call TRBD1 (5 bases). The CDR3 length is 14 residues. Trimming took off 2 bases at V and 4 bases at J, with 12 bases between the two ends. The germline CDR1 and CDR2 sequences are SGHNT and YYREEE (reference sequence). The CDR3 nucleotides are TGTGCCAGCAGCTTTGGAGGGGCAGGCTATGGCTACACCTTC. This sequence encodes CASSFGGAGYGYTF.

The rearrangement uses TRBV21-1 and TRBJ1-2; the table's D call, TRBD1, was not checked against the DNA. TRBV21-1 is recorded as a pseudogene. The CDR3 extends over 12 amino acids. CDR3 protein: CASNPGNCGYTF. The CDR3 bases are TGTGCCAGCAACCCAGGGAATTGTGGCTACACCTTC.

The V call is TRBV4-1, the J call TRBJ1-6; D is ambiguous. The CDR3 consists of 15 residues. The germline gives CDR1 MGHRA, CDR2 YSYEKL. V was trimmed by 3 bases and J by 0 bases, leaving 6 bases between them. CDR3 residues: CASSQESSYNSPLHF. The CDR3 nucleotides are TGCGCCAGCAGCCAGGAGAGCTCCTATAATTCACCCCTCCACTTT.

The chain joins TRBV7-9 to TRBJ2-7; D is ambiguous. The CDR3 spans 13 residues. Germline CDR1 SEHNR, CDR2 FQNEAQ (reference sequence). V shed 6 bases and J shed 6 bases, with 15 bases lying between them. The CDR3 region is CASSLHGLGEQYF. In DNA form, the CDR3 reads TGTGCCAGCAGTCTCCATGGTCTAGGCGAGCAGTACTTC.

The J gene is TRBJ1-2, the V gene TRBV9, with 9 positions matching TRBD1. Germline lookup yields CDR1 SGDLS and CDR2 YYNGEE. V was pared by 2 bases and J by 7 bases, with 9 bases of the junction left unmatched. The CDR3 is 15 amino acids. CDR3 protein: CASSVSDRGYGGYTF. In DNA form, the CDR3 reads TGTGCCAGCAGCGTGTCGGACAGGGGATATGGTGGCTACACCTTC.

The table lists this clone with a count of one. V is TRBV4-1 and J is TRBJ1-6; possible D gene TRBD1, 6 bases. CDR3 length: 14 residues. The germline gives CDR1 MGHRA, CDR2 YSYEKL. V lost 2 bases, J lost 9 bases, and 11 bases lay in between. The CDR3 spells CASSQRTDGSPLHF. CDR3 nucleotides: TGCGCCAGCAGCCAACGGACAGACGGTTCACCCCTCCACTTT.

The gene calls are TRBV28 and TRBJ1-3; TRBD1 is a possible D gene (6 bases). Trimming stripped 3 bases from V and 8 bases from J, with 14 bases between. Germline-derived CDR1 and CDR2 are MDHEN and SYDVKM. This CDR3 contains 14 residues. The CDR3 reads CASSFNRVRYTIYF. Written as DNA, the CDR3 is TGTGCCAGCAGTTTCAACAGGGTTAGGTACACCATATATTTT.

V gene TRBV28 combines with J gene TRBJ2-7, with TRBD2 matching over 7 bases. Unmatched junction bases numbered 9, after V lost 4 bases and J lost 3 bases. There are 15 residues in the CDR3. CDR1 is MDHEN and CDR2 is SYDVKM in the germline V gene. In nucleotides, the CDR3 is TGTGCCAGCAGTTCCACAGCGGGGCCCATCTACGAGCAGTACTTC. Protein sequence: CASSSTAGPIYEQYF.

The CDR3 coding sequence is TGTGCCAGCAGTTTCGGAAGGGGAACTGGGAACTACGAGCAGTACTTC. This sequence encodes CASSFGRGTGNYEQYF. This chain joins TRBV28 and TRBJ2-7; the D gene is possibly TRBD1 (5 bases). This CDR3 comprises 16 residues. The V end lost 3 bases, the J end lost 3 bases, and 18 bases lay between the germline ends. Looked up from germline, CDR1 is MDHEN and CDR2 is SYDVKM.

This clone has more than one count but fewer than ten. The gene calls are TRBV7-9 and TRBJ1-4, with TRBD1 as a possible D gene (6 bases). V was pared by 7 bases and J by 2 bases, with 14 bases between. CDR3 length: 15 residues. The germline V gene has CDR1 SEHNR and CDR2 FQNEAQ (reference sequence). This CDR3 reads CASTSQGSTNEKLFF. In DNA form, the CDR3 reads TGTGCCAGCACATCACAGGGTTCTACTAATGAAAAACTGTTTTTT.

The CDR3 region is CSARAGSEQFF. The CDR3 region has the DNA TGCAGTGCTAGGGCGGGGTCTGAGCAGTTCTTC. The chain employs TRBV20-1 and TRBJ2-1; maybe TRBD2 (6 bases). V was clipped by 3 bases and J by 9 bases, with 9 bases between them. This CDR3 contains 11 residues. Looked up from germline, CDR1 is DFQATT and CDR2 is SNEGSKA (reference sequence).

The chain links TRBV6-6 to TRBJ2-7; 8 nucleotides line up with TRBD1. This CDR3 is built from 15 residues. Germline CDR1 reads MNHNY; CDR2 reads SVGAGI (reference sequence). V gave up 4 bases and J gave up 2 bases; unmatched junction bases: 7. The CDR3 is CASSSGTGATYEQYF. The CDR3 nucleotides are TGTGCCAGCAGTTCAGGGACAGGAGCGACCTACGAGCAGTACTTC.

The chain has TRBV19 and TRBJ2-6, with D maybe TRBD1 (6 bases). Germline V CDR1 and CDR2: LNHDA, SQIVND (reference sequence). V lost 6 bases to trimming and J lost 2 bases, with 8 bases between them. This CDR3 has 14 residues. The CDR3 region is CASRTGTGANVLTF. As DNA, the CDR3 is TGTGCCAGTAGAACAGGGACTGGGGCCAACGTCCTGACTTTC.